The 19 T cell receptor beta chains below were found in one sample sequenced in a study of blood T cell repertoires in COVID-19. Only in-frame clones appear in the TCRdb table, and some are missing; sequencing was by immunoSEQ multiplex PCR. This sample has 100,000 to 150,000 clones, with 85% found just once. The specimen was peripheral blood. The origin of the receptors is a man at least 80 years old with active or convalescent COVID-19.

The gene calls are TRBV20-1 and TRBJ2-2, with a possible D match to TRBD2 (6 bases). Germline values: CDR1 DFQATT, CDR2 SNEGSKA (reference sequence). The CDR3 extends over 15 amino acids. The V and J ends lost 3 bases and 3 bases respectively, with 14 bases between them. In nucleotides, the CDR3 is TGCAGTGCTAGTTGGGCGGGAACCCACACCGGGGAGCTGTTTTTT. It is translated as CSASWAGTHTGELFF.

This chain joins TRBV10-3 and TRBJ2-1, with a possible D match to TRBD2 (6 bases). The V gene's germline CDR1 is ENHRY and CDR2 SYGVKD. V lost 0 bases, J lost 2 bases, and 23 bases lay in between. CDR3 length: 20 amino acids. CDR3 loop: CAISESSRTRGLRAYNEQFF. The CDR3 DNA reads TGTGCCATCAGTGAGTCGAGCCGGACAAGGGGACTTAGGGCCTACAATGAGCAGTTCTTC.

The chain combines TRBV19 with TRBJ1-2; D perhaps matches TRBD1 (6 bases). The germline gives CDR1 LNHDA, CDR2 SQIVND (reference sequence). The CDR3 has 14 residues. Trimming took 3 bases from V and 4 from J, leaving 12 bases between them. The CDR3 coding sequence is TGTGCCAGTAGTATTAGGACAGCGTTCTATGGCTACACCTTC. It specifies CASSIRTAFYGYTF.

CDR3 bases: TGTGCCAGCAGCAGATTCGGGACAGGGGGAAACGAGCAGTACTTC. It specifies CASSRFGTGGNEQYF. The V gene is TRBV6-5, the J gene TRBJ2-7; 11 bases agree with TRBD1. Unmatched junction bases numbered 9, after V lost 6 bases and J lost 5 bases. CDR1 and CDR2 (germline): MNHEY, SVGAGI. The CDR3 contains 15 residues.

The J gene is TRBJ2-3, the V gene TRBV30; maybe TRBD1 (5 bases). The CDR3 spans 14 residues. The germline V and J ends were trimmed by 2 bases and 4 bases, with 13 bases remaining between them. Per the germline V gene, CDR1 is GTSNPN and CDR2 is SVGIG (reference sequence). CDR3 region: CAWSSWGAADTQYF. CDR3 in DNA: TGTGCCTGGAGTTCGTGGGGCGCGGCAGATACGCAGTATTTT.

The genes are TRBV19 and TRBJ1-2, with TRBD1 identical over 9 bases. CDR3 length: 17 residues. Germline trimming cut 6 bases from V and 4 bases from J; bases unmatched to any gene: 15. Germline V gene lookup returns CDR1 LNHDA and CDR2 SQIVND (reference sequence). The CDR3 DNA sequence: TGTGCCAGTAGGGTCGGGGACAGGGTCTCCTCCATCTATGGCTACACCTTC. Protein: CASRVGDRVSSIYGYTF.

The chain couples TRBV10-3 to TRBJ1-1; 7 bases match TRBD1. Germline CDR1 and CDR2: ENHRY and SYGVKD. The CDR3 is 15 residues long. The trim removed 7 bases at V and 5 bases at J, leaving 13 bases unmatched. The CDR3 DNA is TGTGCCATCATGCGGAACAGGGGATCTTGGACTGAAGCTTTCTTT. This encodes CAIMRNRGSWTEAFF.

Only one count was recorded for this clone. The CDR3 loop reads CASSPTGTSGRSSYEQYF. CDR3 in DNA: TGTGCCAGCTCACCGACCGGGACTAGCGGGAGGAGCTCCTACGAGCAGTACTTC. This chain connects TRBV18 to TRBJ2-7, with 15 bases that match TRBD2. The CDR3 has 18 amino acids. The V gene's germline CDR1 is KGHSH and CDR2 LQKENI. J lost 0 bases, V lost 3 bases, and 6 bases had no gene match.

The chain links TRBV5-4 to TRBJ2-5; D may be TRBD2 (6 bases). Trimming left V 0 bases short and J 3 bases short, with 9 bases between. This CDR3 is 14 amino acids long. Germline V lookup: CDR1 SGHNT, CDR2 YYREEE (reference sequence). This CDR3 reads CASSLEPSEETQYF. In nucleotides, the CDR3 is TGTGCCAGCAGCTTGGAGCCTAGCGAAGAGACCCAGTACTTC.

The chain joins TRBV14 to TRBJ1-1; possible D gene TRBD1, 5 bases. The CDR3 loop spans 13 amino acids. V was pared by 2 bases and J by 1 base, with 5 bases between. Germline lookup yields CDR1 SGHDN and CDR2 FVKESK. CDR3 sequence (DNA): TGTGCCAGCAGCCAAACAGGGAACACTGAAGCTTTCTTT. Translated, it gives CASSQTGNTEAFF.

The chain links TRBV20-1 to TRBJ2-7, with 11 bases aligning to TRBD2. CDR1 and CDR2 from the germline V gene are DFQATT and SNEGSKA (reference sequence). With V trimmed by 6 bases and J by 4 bases, 17 bases remained unmatched. CDR3 length: 17 amino acids. The CDR3 region has the DNA TGCAGTGCCAGTGGGTGGTTAGGAACTAGCGGGGGATACGAGCAGTACTTC. Translated, it gives CSASGWLGTSGGYEQYF.

V and J are TRBV7-8 and TRBJ1-4, with D possibly TRBD1 on 6 matching bases. Trimming left V 5 bases short and J 4 bases short, with 14 bases between. This CDR3 comprises 15 residues. The germline V gene encodes CDR1 SGHVS and CDR2 FQNEAQ. CDR3 sequence (DNA): TGTGCCAGCAGCAGGACAGAAGTATTTAATGAAAAACTGTTTTTT. It encodes CASSRTEVFNEKLFF.

The chain is built from TRBV6-5 and TRBJ1-5; no definite D call. This CDR3 is built from 14 residues. V was trimmed by 5 bases and J by 5 bases, leaving 13 bases between them. From germline, CDR1 is MNHEY and CDR2 SVGAGI. As DNA, the CDR3 is TGTGCCAGCAGTCTGACGGGCGGGCATCAGCCCCAGCATTTT. Its translation: CASSLTGGHQPQHF.

This rearrangement joins TRBV30 to TRBJ2-1; 12 bases align to TRBD2. Germline trimming cut 1 base from V and 4 bases from J; bases unmatched to any gene: 14. CDR1 and CDR2 from the germline V gene are GTSNPN and SVGIG (reference sequence). The CDR3 loop spans 19 amino acids. The CDR3 loop reads CAWSDEGLGGLAGYNEQFF. In nucleotides, the CDR3 is TGTGCCTGGAGTGACGAGGGTTTGGGAGGACTAGCGGGATACAATGAGCAGTTCTTC.

The chain recombines TRBV7-9 with TRBJ2-2; possibly TRBD1 for D (6 bases). Germline V gives CDR1 SEHNR, CDR2 FQNEAQ (reference sequence). Trimming took 1 base from V and 1 from J, leaving 10 bases between them. The CDR3 has 16 residues. The CDR3: CASSLGDRLNTGELFF. The DNA for the CDR3 is TGTGCCAGCAGCTTAGGAGACAGGTTGAACACCGGGGAGCTGTTTTTT.

The V call is TRBV28, the J call TRBJ1-6; TRBD1 matches 8 bases. The V segment lost 3 bases and the J segment 6 bases; nucleotides outside the gene matches: 7. Per germline, CDR1 MDHEN and CDR2 SYDVKM. The CDR3 is 16 residues long. CDR3 protein: CASSFSNTGGNSPLHF. In DNA form, the CDR3 reads TGTGCCAGCAGTTTTTCGAACACAGGGGGTAATTCACCCCTCCACTTT.

The chain links TRBV6-2 or TRBV6-3 to TRBJ2-1, with D perhaps TRBD1 (6 bases). Germline assignment: CDR1 MNHEY and CDR2 SVGEGT. With 5 bases removed from V and 0 bases from J, the gap between germline ends came to 11 bases. The CDR3 extends over 15 amino acids. The DNA for the CDR3 is TGTGCCAGCAGTCCCTGGACAGACTCCTACAATGAGCAGTTCTTC. This encodes CASSPWTDSYNEQFF.

The rearrangement links TRBV7-8 to TRBJ2-3; the D is unclear. The CDR3 is 14 residues long. CDR1 and CDR2 (germline): SGHVS, FQNEAQ. The germline V and J ends were trimmed by 5 bases and 1 base, with 10 bases remaining between them. In DNA form, the CDR3 reads TGTGCCAGCAGCATCGACTGGCGCACAGATACGCAGTATTTT. Translating it yields CASSIDWRTDTQYF. The full variable domain, rest sourced from reference TRBV7-8 and TRBJ2-3, is GAGVSQSPRYKVAKRGQDVALRCDPISGHVSLFWYQQALGQGPEFLTYFQNEAQLDKSGLPSDRFFAERPEGSVSTLKIQRTQQEDSAVYLCASSIDWRTDTQYFGPGTRLTVL.

As DNA, the CDR3 is TGTGCCAGCAGCCGAGACAGGTTCCAAGAGACCCAGTACTTC. Its translation: CASSRDRFQETQYF. The rearrangement joins TRBV7-8 to TRBJ2-5; D perhaps matches TRBD1 (6 bases). The CDR3 has 14 amino acids. Germline values: CDR1 SGHVS, CDR2 FQNEAQ. The V and J ends lost 5 bases and 1 base respectively, with 11 bases between them. The entire variable domain, with the rest obtained from reference TRBV7-8 and TRBJ2-5, is as follows: GAGVSQSPRYKVAKRGQDVALRCDPISGHVSLFWYQQALGQGPEFLTYFQNEAQLDKSGLPSDRFFAERPEGSVSTLKIQRTQQEDSAVYLCASSRDRFQETQYFGPGTRLLVL.